Listed below are T cell receptor beta chains from one sample, sequenced in a study of CD8 T cells in ankylosing spondylitis. TCRdb reanalysed the 5' RACE reads using MiXCR and keeps one entry per CDR3 protein. Of about 240,000 distinct CDR3 sequences in the sample, over 8.5% are singletons; the top ten hold less than 8%. The sequencing input was blood, either unsorted or a sorted T cell fraction (not recorded which). The receptor set was obtained from a male donor with ankylosing spondylitis or in good health (not recorded which). Each CDR3 is given with its conserved first and last residue. A D gene is named only where the DNA matches it firmly. Not all rows give a size; the values are once, few, many and, for expanded clones, a class.

j_gene: TRBJ2-4
d_gene: .
abundance: .
v_gene: TRBV20-1
CDR3aa: CSAREGVSKNIQYF
CDR3nt: TGCAGTGCTAGAGAGGGGGTATCCAAAAACATTCAGTACTTC

j_gene: TRBJ2-3
d_gene: TRBD2
abundance: .
v_gene: TRBV28
CDR3aa: CASSITSGGPGDTDTQYF
CDR3nt: TGTGCCAGCAGTATTACTAGCGGGGGACCCGGTGACACAGATACGCAGTATTTT

j_gene: TRBJ1-5
d_gene: .
abundance: many
v_gene: TRBV12-3/TRBV12-4
CDR3aa: CASTPQASQPQHF
CDR3nt: TGTGCCAGCACTCCTCAAGCTAGTCAGCCCCAGCATTTT

j_gene: TRBJ2-5
d_gene: .
abundance: many
v_gene: TRBV12-3/TRBV12-4
CDR3aa: CASSFSQETQYF
CDR3nt: TGTGCCAGCAGTTTTTCCCAAGAGACCCAGTACTTC

j_gene: TRBJ2-2
d_gene: .
abundance: many
v_gene: TRBV5-1
CDR3aa: CASSLFGSKNTGELFF
CDR3nt: TGCGCCAGCAGCTTGTTTGGTAGCAAGAACACCGGGGAGCTGTTTTTT

j_gene: TRBJ2-2
d_gene: TRBD2
abundance: .
v_gene: TRBV29-1
CDR3aa: CSVGLAGGPGELFF
CDR3nt: TGCAGCGTCGGACTAGCGGGAGGTCCCGGGGAGCTGTTTTTT

j_gene: TRBJ2-1
d_gene: .
abundance: many
v_gene: TRBV24-1
CDR3aa: CATSDLGSGQYNEQFF
CDR3nt: TGTGCCACCAGTGATTTAGGTTCCGGACAGTACAATGAGCAGTTCTTC

j_gene: TRBJ1-3
d_gene: TRBD1
abundance: many
v_gene: TRBV20-1
CDR3aa: CSARSTTGAGNTIYF
CDR3nt: TGCAGTGCTAGATCAACAACAGGGGCCGGAAACACCATATATTTT

j_gene: TRBJ2-5
d_gene: TRBD1
abundance: .
v_gene: TRBV14
CDR3aa: CASSQGKQGFGETQYF
CDR3nt: TGTGCCAGCAGCCAAGGAAAACAGGGGTTCGGGGAGACCCAGTACTTC

j_gene: TRBJ2-7
d_gene: .
abundance: many
v_gene: TRBV5-1
CDR3aa: CASSLNGYEQYF
CDR3nt: TGCGCCAGCAGCTTGAATGGTTACGAGCAGTACTTC

j_gene: TRBJ1-1
d_gene: TRBD1
abundance: many
v_gene: TRBV4-1
CDR3aa: CASSQLDRANTEAFF
CDR3nt: TGCGCCAGCAGCCAATTAGACAGGGCCAACACTGAAGCTTTCTTT

j_gene: TRBJ1-1
d_gene: .
abundance: many
v_gene: TRBV12-3/TRBV12-4
CDR3aa: CASSLSGGDTEAFF
CDR3nt: TGTGCCAGCAGTTTATCCGGGGGGGACACTGAAGCTTTCTTT

j_gene: TRBJ1-4
d_gene: .
abundance: many
v_gene: TRBV4-1
CDR3aa: CASSPETVSGEKLFF
CDR3nt: TGCGCCAGCAGCCCTGAGACAGTTTCTGGCGAAAAACTGTTTTTT

j_gene: TRBJ1-5
d_gene: .
abundance: .
v_gene: TRBV6-2/TRBV6-3
CDR3aa: CASSYGSAEYSNQPQHF
CDR3nt: TGTGCCAGCAGTTACGGGTCCGCAGAATATAGCAATCAGCCCCAGCATTTT

j_gene: TRBJ2-3
d_gene: TRBD2
abundance: many
v_gene: TRBV6-4
CDR3aa: CASAPSGGAADTQYF
CDR3nt: TGTGCCAGCGCGCCGAGCGGGGGGGCGGCAGATACGCAGTATTTT

j_gene: TRBJ2-1
d_gene: TRBD2
abundance: few
v_gene: TRBV5-1
CDR3aa: CASSAPTSGSTYNEQFF
CDR3nt: TGCGCCAGCAGCGCCCCGACTAGCGGGTCTACCTACAATGAGCAGTTCTTC

j_gene: TRBJ2-1
d_gene: TRBD2
abundance: few
v_gene: TRBV30
CDR3aa: CAWSVGLAGLYNEQFF
CDR3nt: TGTGCCTGGAGTGTAGGACTAGCGGGACTGTACAATGAGCAGTTCTTC

j_gene: TRBJ2-7
d_gene: TRBD1
abundance: many
v_gene: TRBV10-3
CDR3aa: CAISGDTGTGYEQYF
CDR3nt: TGTGCCATCAGTGGGGACACCGGGACAGGGTACGAGCAGTACTTC

j_gene: TRBJ2-7
d_gene: TRBD2
abundance: .
v_gene: TRBV4-2
CDR3aa: CASSQETSGLYEQYF
CDR3nt: TGTGCCAGCAGCCAAGAGACTAGCGGGCTCTACGAGCAGTACTTC

j_gene: TRBJ1-1
d_gene: TRBD1
abundance: many
v_gene: TRBV20-1
CDR3aa: CSASRDRVTEAFF
CDR3nt: TGCAGTGCTAGTCGAGACAGGGTGACTGAAGCTTTCTTT

j_gene: TRBJ1-5
d_gene: TRBD1
abundance: few
v_gene: TRBV6-5
CDR3aa: CASSQPGGPQHF
CDR3nt: TGTGCCAGCAGTCAGCCAGGGGGGCCCCAGCATTTT

j_gene: TRBJ2-1
d_gene: TRBD2
abundance: .
v_gene: TRBV7-3
CDR3aa: CASSLTGLAYNEQFF
CDR3nt: TGTGCCAGCAGCTTAACGGGACTAGCCTACAATGAGCAGTTCTTC